This TCR beta chain was sequenced for a study of T cell responses to AZD1222 COVID-19 vaccine. Study-wide results and caveats: The sample set comprised mostly white British donors with more females, and clonal diversity was possibly underestimated. Targeting of unmutated variant regions was reportedly seen in nearly half of spike-specific TCRs. Two AZD1222 administrations were followed by greater Spike-specific TCR breadth and depth. Only after the peak T cell response were repertoires sampled.

In the case of this clone: What it recognizes is unknown.

Profiling relied on immunoSEQ multiplex PCR, and the TCRdb table lists in-frame clones only, not all of them. The repertoire holds 100,000 to 150,000 clones, with less than 95% as singletons. Per germline, CDR1 WSHSY and CDR2 SAAADI. The V gene lost 7 bases and the J gene lost 5 bases, with 8 bases spanning the gap. This CDR3 comprises 11 residues. This TCR was sampled from an adult in good health. The chain links TRBV10-2 to TRBJ2-5; D is unresolved. Specimen: peripheral blood, collected on day 0 of AZD1222 vaccination. CDR3 loop: CASMRSETQYF. CDR3 coding DNA: TGCGCCAGCATGAGGTCCGAGACCCAGTACTTC.